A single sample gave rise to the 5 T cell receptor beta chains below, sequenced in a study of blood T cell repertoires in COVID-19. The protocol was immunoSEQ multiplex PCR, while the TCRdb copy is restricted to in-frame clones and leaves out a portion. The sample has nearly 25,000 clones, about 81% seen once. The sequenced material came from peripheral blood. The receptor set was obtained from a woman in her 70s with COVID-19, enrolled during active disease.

The CDR3 loop is CASSALGGIPNTGELFF. The CDR3 bases are TGTGCCAGCAGTGCCTTGGGAGGGATACCTAACACCGGGGAGCTGTTTTTT. The rearrangement joins TRBV25-1 to TRBJ2-2; 7 bases match TRBD2. The V gene's germline CDR1 is MGHDK and CDR2 SYGVNS. J lost 2 bases, V lost 4 bases, and 10 bases had no gene match. The CDR3 runs to 17 residues.

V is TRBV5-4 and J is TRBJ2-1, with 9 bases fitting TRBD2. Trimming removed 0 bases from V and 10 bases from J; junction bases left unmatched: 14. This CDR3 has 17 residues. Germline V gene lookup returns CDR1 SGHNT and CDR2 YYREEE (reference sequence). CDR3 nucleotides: TGTGCCAGCAGCTTGGAGCGAGGTAGCGGGGGAGCGGCGGAGCAGTTCTTC. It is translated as CASSLERGSGGAAEQFF.

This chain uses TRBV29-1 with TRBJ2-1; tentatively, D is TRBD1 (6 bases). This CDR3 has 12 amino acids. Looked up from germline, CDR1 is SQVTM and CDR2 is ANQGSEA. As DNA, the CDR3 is TGCAGTACAGACTCTGGGGGCTTATTCCCGTTCTTC. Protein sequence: CSTDSGGLFPFF.

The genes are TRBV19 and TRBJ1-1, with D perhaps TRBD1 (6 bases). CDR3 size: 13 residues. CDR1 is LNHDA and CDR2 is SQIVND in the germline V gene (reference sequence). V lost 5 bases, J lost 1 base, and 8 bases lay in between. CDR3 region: CASSLTGNTEAFF. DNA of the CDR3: TGTGCCAGTAGTCTGACAGGGAACACTGAAGCTTTCTTT.

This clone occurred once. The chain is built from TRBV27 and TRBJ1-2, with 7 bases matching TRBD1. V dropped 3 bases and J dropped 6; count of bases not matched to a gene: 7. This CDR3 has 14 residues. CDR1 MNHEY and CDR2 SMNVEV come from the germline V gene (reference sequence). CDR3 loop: CASSFEGAGNGYTF. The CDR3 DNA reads TGTGCCAGCAGTTTTGAGGGGGCGGGGAATGGCTACACCTTC.